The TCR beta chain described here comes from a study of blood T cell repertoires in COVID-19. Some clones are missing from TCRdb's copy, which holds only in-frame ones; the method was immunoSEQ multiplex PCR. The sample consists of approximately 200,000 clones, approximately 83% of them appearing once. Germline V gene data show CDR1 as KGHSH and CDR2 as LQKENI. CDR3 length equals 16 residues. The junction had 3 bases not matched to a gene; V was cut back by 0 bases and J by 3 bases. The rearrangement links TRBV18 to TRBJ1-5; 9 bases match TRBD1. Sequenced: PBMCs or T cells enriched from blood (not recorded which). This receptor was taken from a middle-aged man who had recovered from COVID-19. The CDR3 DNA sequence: TGTGCCAGCTCACCACCCGGGACAGGGCCCAATCAGCCCCAGCATTTT. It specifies CASSPPGTGPNQPQHF. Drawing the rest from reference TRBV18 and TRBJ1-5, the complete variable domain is NAGVMQNPRHLVRRRGQEARLRCSPMKGHSHVYWYRQLPEEGLKFMVYLQKENIIDESGMPKERFSAEFPKEGPSILRIQQVVRGDSAAYFCASSPPGTGPNQPQHFGDGTRLSIL.